These T cell receptor beta chains were read from a single sample in a study of technical replicates of blood from a handful of donors. Sequencing was performed with immunoSEQ multiplex PCR; in TCRdb, only in-frame clones are kept and a portion is missing. The table has 72,000 or so clones, 92% seen once. The sequenced sample consisted of T cells isolated from PBMCs. The receptors were gathered from a human donor in good health. CDR3s include the opening cysteine and the closing phenylalanine or tryptophan. A D gene is named only where the DNA matches it firmly. Clone size is shown for a subset of rows, as once, few, many or a class of expanded clone.

V gene	clone size	J gene	D gene	CDR3 protein	CDR3 DNA
TRBV19	NA	TRBJ2-1	NA	CASSIAWRGSYNEQFF	TGTGCCAGTAGTATAGCGTGGCGCGGATCCTACAATGAGCAGTTCTTC
TRBV10-2	NA	TRBJ2-1	TRBD2	CASSTRLAGGYNEQFF	TGCGCCAGCAGTACCAGACTAGCGGGAGGTTACAATGAGCAGTTCTTC
TRBV10-2	NA	TRBJ2-3	NA	CASAITSVTDTQYF	TGCGCCAGCGCCATTACTAGTGTGACAGATACGCAGTATTTT
TRBV6-1	NA	TRBJ1-5	TRBD1	CASRVTGGDQPQHF	TGTGCCAGCAGAGTGACAGGGGGGGATCAGCCCCAGCATTTT
TRBV2	NA	TRBJ1-2	NA	CASSDRTNYGYTF	TGTGCCAGCAGTGACAGGACTAACTATGGCTACACCTTC
TRBV15	NA	TRBJ2-2	NA	CATSRDVRGPNTGELFF	TGTGCCACCAGCAGAGATGTACGAGGGCCGAACACCGGGGAGCTGTTTTTT
TRBV7-3	NA	TRBJ2-2	NA	CASSPQNENTGELFF	TGTGCCAGCAGCCCCCAGAACGAGAACACCGGGGAGCTGTTTTTT
TRBV7-9	NA	TRBJ2-3	NA	CASSLGPPTDTQYF	TGTGCCAGCAGCTTAGGGCCTCCCACAGATACGCAGTATTTT
TRBV28	NA	TRBJ2-7	TRBD2	CASSISGRGYEQYF	TGTGCCAGCAGTATTAGCGGGAGAGGGTACGAGCAGTACTTC
TRBV28	NA	TRBJ2-1	TRBD1	CASSFTGGNEQFF	TGTGCCAGCAGTTTTACAGGGGGGAATGAGCAGTTCTTC
TRBV13	NA	TRBJ2-3	TRBD2	CASSFGTPGTSGRVGTDTQYF	TGTGCCAGCAGCTTCGGGACACCCGGGACTAGCGGGAGGGTTGGCACAGATACGCAGTATTTT
TRBV27	NA	TRBJ2-2	NA	CASSFSRSGELFF	TGTGCCAGCAGTTTTAGTCGATCCGGGGAGCTGTTTTTT
TRBV7-9	NA	TRBJ1-5	NA	CASSFGEQQPQHF	TGTGCCAGCAGCTTTGGGGAGCAGCAGCCCCAGCATTTT
TRBV11-2	NA	TRBJ2-3	TRBD2	CASSLRTSFLDTQYF	TGTGCCAGCAGCCTTAGGACTAGCTTTTTAGATACGCAGTATTTT
TRBV5-1	NA	TRBJ1-2	NA	CASSPGWGDGYGYTF	TGCGCCAGCAGCCCGGGCTGGGGGGACGGCTATGGCTACACCTTC
TRBV25-1	NA	TRBJ2-7	NA	CASSPGTAQLLANEQYF	TGTGCCAGCAGCCCCGGGACAGCCCAACTGCTAGCGAACGAGCAGTACTTC
TRBV25-1	NA	TRBJ2-7	NA	CASNSNLVSGEQYF	TGTGCCAGCAACTCCAACCTAGTATCGGGAGAGCAGTACTTC
TRBV4-3	NA	TRBJ2-4	TRBD2	CASSQDRLAEEKNIQYF	TGCGCCAGCAGCCAAGATCGACTAGCGGAAGAAAAAAACATTCAGTACTTC
TRBV25-1	few	TRBJ2-7	NA	CASSEQGRDEQYF	TGTGCCAGCAGTGAACAGGGGCGGGACGAGCAGTACTTC
TRBV5-8	NA	TRBJ2-7	NA	CASRSAGRAYSYEQYF	TGTGCCAGCCGATCCGCTGGCAGGGCTTACTCCTACGAGCAGTACTTC
TRBV5-8	NA	TRBJ2-7	NA	CASSSFPWTGTYEQYF	TGTGCCAGCAGCTCTTTCCCGTGGACGGGAACCTACGAGCAGTACTTC
TRBV6-5	NA	TRBJ2-5	NA	CASSYSRETQYF	TGTGCCAGCAGTTACTCGAGAGAGACCCAGTACTTC
TRBV11-3	NA	TRBJ2-3	TRBD2	CASSLARFGTSGSTDTQYF	TGTGCCAGCAGCTTAGCGCGTTTTGGGACTAGCGGGAGCACAGATACGCAGTATTTT
TRBV5-1	NA	TRBJ2-3	NA	CASSLQRATDTQYF	TGCGCCAGCAGCTTGCAGCGGGCCACAGATACGCAGTATTTT
TRBV7-2	NA	TRBJ2-7	NA	CASSRGELVRNYEQYF	TGTGCCAGCAGCCGGGGAGAACTAGTCCGAAACTACGAGCAGTACTTC
TRBV10-3	NA	TRBJ2-3	NA	CAIGGDTQYF	TGTGCCATCGGAGGGGATACGCAGTATTTT
TRBV7-9	NA	TRBJ2-1	TRBD2	CASSLGREGPNEQFF	TGTGCCAGCAGCTTAGGGCGGGAGGGCCCGAATGAGCAGTTCTTC
TRBV7-8	NA	TRBJ1-5	NA	CASSLTQYSNQPQHF	TGTGCCAGCAGCTTAACACAGTATAGCAATCAGCCCCAGCATTTT
TRBV4-3	NA	TRBJ2-2	NA	CASSQDERSHTGELFF	TGCGCCAGCAGCCAAGATGAGCGGAGCCACACCGGGGAGCTGTTTTTT
TRBV19	NA	TRBJ2-4	NA	CASSVRDNLAKNIQYF	TGTGCCAGTAGTGTACGGGACAACCTAGCCAAAAACATTCAGTACTTC
TRBV4-2	NA	TRBJ2-7	TRBD2	CASSPELAELYEQYF	TGTGCCAGCAGCCCCGAACTAGCGGAGCTCTACGAGCAGTACTTC
TRBV7-7	NA	TRBJ1-4	NA	CASRKRRRGPTNEKLFF	TGTGCCAGCAGGAAACGAAGAAGGGGTCCAACTAATGAAAAACTGTTTTTT
TRBV9	few	TRBJ1-2	NA	CASSENPGQANYGYTF	TGTGCCAGCAGCGAAAATCCGGGACAAGCTAACTATGGCTACACCTTC
TRBV11-2	NA	TRBJ2-1	NA	CASSLGSSYEQFF	TGTGCCAGCAGCTTAGGTTCTTCGTATGAGCAGTTCTTC
TRBV11-1	NA	TRBJ1-2	NA	CASRGTIPNYGYTF	TGTGCCAGCAGGGGGACAATCCCTAACTATGGCTACACCTTC
TRBV2	once	TRBJ1-1	NA	CASNIAGVNTEAFF	TGTGCCAGCAACATCGCCGGGGTTAACACTGAAGCTTTCTTT
TRBV2	NA	TRBJ2-7	NA	CASSERGGHEQYF	TGTGCCAGCAGTGAAAGGGGGGGTCACGAGCAGTACTTC
TRBV5-1	once	TRBJ2-7	TRBD2	CASSWERERIYEQYF	TGCGCCAGCAGCTGGGAGCGGGAGAGGATCTACGAGCAGTACTTC
TRBV7-2	NA	TRBJ2-3	TRBD2	CASSSRSSGADTQYF	TGTGCCAGCAGCTCCCGGTCTAGCGGGGCAGATACGCAGTATTTT
TRBV27	NA	TRBJ1-4	NA	CASSPLKVAANEKLFF	TGTGCCAGCAGTCCGCTAAAGGTGGCGGCTAATGAAAAACTGTTTTTT
TRBV15	NA	TRBJ1-4	NA	CATSRVPGATVHEKLFF	TGTGCCACCAGCAGAGTCCCTGGGGCGACGGTCCATGAAAAACTGTTTTTT
TRBV19	NA	TRBJ2-7	NA	CASSERTLSYEQYF	TGTGCCAGTAGTGAGAGGACACTTTCCTACGAGCAGTACTTC
TRBV15	NA	TRBJ1-5	NA	CATSRVGQLDQPQHF	TGTGCCACCAGCAGAGTTGGACAGTTAGATCAGCCCCAGCATTTT
TRBV5-4	NA	TRBJ2-2	TRBD1	CASSLGTGLTGELFF	TGTGCCAGCAGCTTGGGGACAGGGCTAACCGGGGAGCTGTTTTTT
TRBV11-3	NA	TRBJ2-1	NA	CASSLTRYNEQFF	TGTGCCAGCAGCTTAACTCGTTACAATGAGCAGTTCTTC
TRBV30	NA	TRBJ2-7	TRBD1	CAWSGGTGTYEQYF	TGTGCCTGGAGTGGGGGGACAGGGACCTACGAGCAGTACTTC
TRBV9	NA	TRBJ1-3	NA	CASSVGQSENTIYF	TGTGCCAGCAGCGTCGGACAATCCGAAAACACCATATATTTT
TRBV10-3	NA	TRBJ2-1	TRBD2	CAISRTSGSVNNEQFF	TGTGCCATCAGTAGGACTAGCGGGAGCGTCAACAATGAGCAGTTCTTC
TRBV7-3	NA	TRBJ2-4	NA	CASSLDFRGRENIQYF	TGTGCCAGCAGCTTAGATTTCCGAGGGAGAGAAAACATTCAGTACTTC
TRBV7-3	NA	TRBJ2-3	NA	CASSLMALGATDTQYF	TGTGCCAGCAGCTTAATGGCCCTGGGGGCCACAGATACGCAGTATTTT
TRBV27	NA	TRBJ1-2	NA	CASSPTRNYGYTF	TGTGCCAGCAGTCCGACACGGAACTATGGCTACACCTTC